One and the same sample provided the 23 T cell receptor beta chains below, sequenced in a study of a mutant IDH1 vaccine in newly diagnosed glioma. Produced via immunoSEQ multiplex PCR; TCRdb's table is partial and in-frame only. Among 32,000 or so clones listed, around 90% were seen once. No antigens are known for them. The time point here: week 5, during vaccination. What each vaccine dose contained was 300 ug of mutant IDH1 20-mer peptide, accompanied by topical imiquimod. The source material was peripheral blood mononuclear cells (PBMCs), sampled from a glioma patient whose treatment included an IDH1 peptide vaccine. These receptor sequences come from a woman between 40 and 55 years old with glioma. Some clones in this sample may be carry-over from other donors' samples.

CDR3 residues: CATSRGRDWGYGYTF. The DNA for the CDR3 is TGTGCCACCAGCAGAGGAAGGGACTGGGGCTATGGCTACACCTTC. The chain recombines TRBV15 with TRBJ1-2; TRBD1 is a possible D gene (5 bases). CDR1 is LNHNV and CDR2 is YYDKDF in the germline V gene (reference sequence). V was trimmed by 1 base and J by 4 bases, leaving 13 bases between them. This CDR3 has 15 amino acids.

This clone was recorded a few times. This chain joins TRBV5-1 and TRBJ2-5; TRBD2 is a possible D gene (7 bases). The V gene lost 1 base and the J gene lost 4 bases, with 14 bases spanning the gap. The CDR3 extends over 15 amino acids. Looked up from germline, CDR1 is SGHRS and CDR2 is YFSETQ. In DNA, the CDR3 is TGCGCCAGCAGCTTGCTCGGGGGAGGGGGAGAGACCCAGTACTTC. This sequence encodes CASSLLGGGGETQYF.

The V and J genes are TRBV6-6 and TRBJ1-6; tentatively, D is TRBD1 (6 bases). This CDR3 is built from 14 residues. Trimming took off 4 bases at V and 9 bases at J, with 13 bases between the two ends. CDR1 and CDR2 from the germline V gene are MNHNY and SVGAGI (reference sequence). CDR3: CASSFLGAGSPLHF. DNA of the CDR3: TGTGCCAGCAGTTTTCTGGGGGCTGGTTCACCCCTCCACTTT.

The rearrangement uses TRBV2 and TRBJ1-2; the match to TRBD1 covers 11 bases. V lost 4 bases and J lost 4; bases outside the gene matches: 11. There are 17 residues in the CDR3. Germline values: CDR1 SNHLY, CDR2 FYNNEI. The CDR3 region has the DNA TGTGCCAGCAGTGCCCTCCCACGGGGACAGGGGGTCTATGGCTACACCTTC. Its translation is CASSALPRGQGVYGYTF.

The table lists this clone with a few counts. This chain connects TRBV9 to TRBJ2-3; no firm D call. Germline V gene data show CDR1 as SGDLS and CDR2 as YYNGEE. V was pared by 0 bases and J by 6 bases, with 8 bases between. The CDR3 sequence is 13 residues long. CDR3 sequence reads: CASSVDGVDTQYF. The CDR3, as DNA: TGTGCCAGCAGCGTAGATGGGGTGGATACGCAGTATTTT.

V is TRBV28 and J is TRBJ1-6, with 9 positions matching TRBD1. CDR1 and CDR2 from the germline V gene are MDHEN and SYDVKM. V was pared by 4 bases and J by 7 bases, with 8 bases of the junction left unmatched. CDR3 length: 16 amino acids. The CDR3 DNA sequence: TGTGCCAGCAGTTCCCACAGGGGGCGGCGGAATTCACCCCTCCACTTT. Protein product: CASSSHRGRRNSPLHF.

This chain joins TRBV5-1 and TRBJ2-5; the match to TRBD2 covers 9 bases. Germline CDR1 and CDR2: SGHRS and YFSETQ. J gave up 4 bases and V 4 bases, and 5 bases lay outside the gene matches. The CDR3 length is 14 residues. The CDR3 here is CASSTSSGVETQYF. The DNA of the CDR3 is TGCGCCAGCAGCACTTCTAGCGGGGTAGAGACCCAGTACTTC.

This CDR3 is CASSEPAGGRNEQFF. The CDR3 bases are TGCGCCAGCAGTGAGCCTGCGGGAGGGCGCAATGAGCAGTTCTTC. The chain joins TRBV10-2 to TRBJ2-1; the match to TRBD2 covers 9 bases. The germline CDR1 and CDR2 sequences are WSHSY and SAAADI. This CDR3 has 15 amino acids. With V trimmed by 2 bases and J by 6 bases, 5 bases remained unmatched.

This chain connects TRBV5-6 to TRBJ1-2, with D perhaps matching TRBD1 (5 bases). CDR1 SGHDT and CDR2 YYEEEE come from the germline V gene. V was cut by 0 bases and J by 3 bases, with 9 bases left in between. The CDR3 covers 14 residues. The CDR3 sequence: CASSLVRDDYGYTF. CDR3 sequence (DNA): TGTGCCAGCAGCTTGGTCAGGGACGACTATGGCTACACCTTC. The variable domain in full, with the rest retrieved from reference TRBV5-6 and TRBJ1-2, is DAGVTQSPTHLIKTRGQQVTLRCSPKSGHDTVSWYQQALGQGPQFIFQYYEEEERQRGNFPDRFSGHQFPNYSSELNVNALLLGDSALYLCASSLVRDDYGYTFGSGTRLTVV.

V and J are TRBV6-5 and TRBJ2-5; 9 positions match TRBD2. With V trimmed by 4 bases and J by 5 bases, 2 bases remained unmatched. The CDR3 length is 13 residues. CDR1 is MNHEY and CDR2 is SVGAGI in the germline V gene. The CDR3 DNA follows: TGTGCCAGCAGTTTAGCGGGAGCGGAGACCCAGTACTTC. Translation: CASSLAGAETQYF.

This chain links TRBV28 with TRBJ2-7; no reliable D call. Trimming took 2 bases from V and 6 from J, leaving 11 bases between them. CDR1 is MDHEN, CDR2 SYDVKM, per germline. The CDR3 has 13 amino acids. The CDR3 reads CASSLQESGEQYF. As DNA, the CDR3 is TGTGCCAGCAGTTTACAGGAATCGGGCGAGCAGTACTTC.

This clone appeared a single time. The chain couples TRBV11-2 to TRBJ1-1, with a tentative D call TRBD1 (5 bases). The germline V gene encodes CDR1 SGHAT and CDR2 FQNNGV. Trimming pared 5 bases from V and 1 base from J, leaving 14 bases between. The CDR3 is made up of 15 amino acids. CDR3 nucleotides: TGTGCCAGCAGCCAAGCAGGGTGGAGGAACACTGAAGCTTTCTTT. Protein product: CASSQAGWRNTEAFF.

V is TRBV25-1 and J is TRBJ2-7; possibly TRBD2 for D (6 bases). The V and J ends lost 6 bases and 1 base respectively, with 16 bases between them. Germline assignment: CDR1 MGHDK and CDR2 SYGVNS. This CDR3 region has 15 residues. The CDR3 coding sequence is TGTGCCAGCAGCGCAACCCGGGACTTGTCCTACGAGCAGTACTTC. This translates into CASSATRDLSYEQYF.

In this sample, this clone turned up a few times. V is TRBV4-2 and J is TRBJ2-4; 7 nucleotides agree with TRBD1. V lost 4 bases to trimming and J lost 0 bases; unmatched junction nucleotides: 6. Germline V gene sequence: CDR1 LGHNA, CDR2 YNFKEQ. The length of the CDR3 is 16 residues. CDR3: CASSPRTGLAKNIQYF. CDR3 DNA sequence: TGTGCCAGCAGCCCTCGGACAGGACTAGCCAAAAACATTCAGTACTTC.

The V gene is TRBV4-1, the J gene TRBJ2-7, with a possible D match to TRBD2 (5 bases). CDR1 is MGHRA and CDR2 is YSYEKL in the germline V gene. This CDR3 has 13 residues. Deletions cut 4 bases from V and 3 bases from J, with 10 bases between. The CDR3 sequence: CASSPGLGYEQYF. CDR3 coding DNA: TGCGCCAGCAGCCCCGGACTGGGCTACGAGCAGTACTTC.

Written as DNA, the CDR3 is TGTGCCACCAGCAGAGAACACGAGCAGTTCTTC. It is translated as CATSREHEQFF. J is TRBJ2-1 and V is TRBV15; the D is unclear. The CDR3 consists of 11 residues. Germline CDR1 is LNHNV and CDR2 is YYDKDF (reference sequence). V lost 0 bases and J 10 bases, leaving 4 bases between the germline ends.

The chain's CDR3 is CASSDRRAGGSGELFF. The CDR3 DNA reads as TGTGCCAGCAGTGACCGCAGGGCAGGGGGGTCCGGGGAGCTGTTTTTT. The chain employs TRBV25-1 and TRBJ2-2; possibly TRBD1 for D (7 bases). The CDR3 extends over 16 amino acids. V gave up 3 bases and J gave up 6 bases, with 17 bases separating them. Germline lookup yields CDR1 MGHDK and CDR2 SYGVNS.

The genes are TRBV28 and TRBJ2-7; D is perhaps TRBD1 (5 bases). The CDR3 is made up of 16 amino acids. Trimming removed 4 bases from V and 0 bases from J, with 16 bases in between. The germline CDR1 and CDR2 sequences are MDHEN and SYDVKM. The CDR3 region has the DNA TGTGCCAGCAGTTCCATTCTAGGGGTTAGCTCCTACGAGCAGTACTTC. Protein product: CASSSILGVSSYEQYF.

This chain joins TRBV7-9 and TRBJ2-7; the match to TRBD1 covers 9 bases. The germline V gene has CDR1 SEHNR and CDR2 FQNEAQ (reference sequence). CDR3 length: 16 amino acids. V was pared by 5 bases and J by 0 bases, with 8 bases of the junction left unmatched. CDR3 bases: TGTGCCAGCAGCATAACCGGGACAGGGAGCTCCTACGAGCAGTACTTC. It yields the protein CASSITGTGSSYEQYF.

The CDR3 DNA is TGTGCCAGCAGCCCGATTGCAGGGTCCTATCAGCCCCAGCATTTT. Amino acid sequence: CASSPIAGSYQPQHF. The rearrangement uses TRBV7-9 and TRBJ1-5; possibly TRBD1 for D (5 bases). The CDR3 has 15 residues. The V end lost 5 bases, the J end lost 5 bases, and 16 bases lay between the germline ends. Germline values: CDR1 SEHNR, CDR2 FQNEAQ (reference sequence).

The gene calls are TRBV9 and TRBJ2-7, with unresolved D. The length of the CDR3 is 14 residues. V shed 4 bases and J shed 0 bases, with 11 bases lying between them. The germline V gene has CDR1 SGDLS and CDR2 YYNGEE. As DNA, the CDR3 is TGTGCCAGCAGCCCGTGGGGTTCCTCCTACGAGCAGTACTTC. Translation gives CASSPWGSSYEQYF.

The rearrangement joins TRBV18 to TRBJ1-1, with 11 bases identical to TRBD1. CDR1 and CDR2 (germline): KGHSH, LQKENI. CDR3 length equals 14 residues. V lost 8 bases, J lost 5 bases, and 7 bases stayed unmatched. This CDR3 reads CASIRDRGSTEAFF. CDR3 DNA sequence: TGTGCCAGCATCCGGGACAGGGGGAGTACTGAAGCTTTCTTT. The full variable domain, its missing parts supplied by reference TRBV18 and TRBJ1-1, is NAGVMQNPRHLVRRRGQEARLRCSPMKGHSHVYWYRQLPEEGLKFMVYLQKENIIDESGMPKERFSAEFPKEGPSILRIQQVVRGDSAAYFCASIRDRGSTEAFFGQGTRLTVV.

CDR3 coding DNA: TGCGCCACCAAACTAGCGGGGGGGTATTTACCCACAGATACGCAGTATTTT. This translates into CATKLAGGYLPTDTQYF. The gene calls are TRBV5-1 and TRBJ2-3; the match to TRBD2 covers 13 bases. Germline loops: CDR1 SGHRS, CDR2 YFSETQ. This CDR3 comprises 17 residues. The trim removed 9 bases at V and 2 bases at J, leaving 12 bases unmatched.